The clone carrying this T cell receptor beta chain was observed a handful of times. Its cognate antigen is unknown. At one end the junction does not follow the germline gene, possibly because of a read error. With MiXCR, TCRdb called clones anew from the PCR reads. The table has roughly 20,000 clones, 36% seen once. The source of the sample is a study of metastatic and nonmetastatic thyroid tumors. About the study: Both malignant and benign thyroid patients supplied peripheral blood and tumor or nodule tissue samples, across which the repertoires of these patients were then compared.

The CDR3 loop spans 15 amino acids. From germline, CDR1 is MNHNS and CDR2 SASEGT. Study conclusions and caveats: Malignant thyroid tumors reportedly exceeded benign nodules significantly in TCR beta diversity, with the difference appearing in blood and tumor.

Thyroid surgery was preceded by no treatment in any patient. Sequences were obtained from tumor tissue. The chain uses TRBV6-1 and TRBJ2-1; TRBD2 aligns across 9 bases. This clonotype originated in a female donor with papillary thyroid cancer or a benign thyroid nodule (not recorded which). Some clones in this sample may be carry-over from other donors' samples. CDR3 coding DNA: TGTGCCAGCAATGAATGGACTAGCGCTTACAATGAGCAGTTCTTC. As protein: CASNEWTSAYNEQFF.